This T cell receptor beta chain stems from a study of breast tumors, draining lymph nodes, adjacent tissues. TCRdb analysed the multiplex PCR reads with MiXCR anew, one entry per CDR3 protein. The sample shows over 250,000 distinct CDR3 sequences, 30% of them seen only once. The study's findings and limits: Tumor repertoires ranked between lymph nodes and nontumor tissue in diversity, with V and J gene preferences. That most tumor T cells come from lymph nodes remained unproven.

Samples came from axillary lymph nodes draining the breast cancer. The CDR3 length is 14 residues. Germline loops: CDR1 ENHRY, CDR2 SYGVKD. V was clipped by 2 bases and J by 10 bases; unmatched bases: 3. This clonotype was seen repeatedly, ten times or more. The antigen is undetermined. The chain is built from TRBV10-3 and TRBJ1-4; 11 bases align to TRBD1. This receptor was obtained from a female donor with breast cancer. Some clones in this sample may be carry-over from other donors' samples. Sequenced sample: axillary lymph node tissue. DNA of the CDR3: TGTGCCATCAGTGAGAGGGGGACAGGGGGAAAACTGTTTTTT. It specifies CAISERGTGGKLFF.